This T cell receptor beta chain is drawn from a study of T cell responses to AZD1222 COVID-19 vaccine. TCRdb's copy holds only in-frame clones and misses some; the assay was immunoSEQ multiplex PCR. The table records 150,000 to 200,000 clones, approximately 91% of them present only once. The CDR3 has 16 residues. Germline CDR1 and CDR2: SGHNT and YYREEE (reference sequence). V lost 4 bases, J lost 7 bases, and 11 bases stayed unmatched. V usage is TRBV5-4 and J usage is TRBJ2-1; 10 bases are a match to TRBD2. The input for sequencing was peripheral blood, taken 28 days after the second AZD1222 dose. This clonotype originated in an adult who received the AZD1222 COVID-19 vaccine. The CDR3 DNA sequence: TGTGCCAGCAGCGCCCCCGGGACTAGCGCCCAGAATGAGCAGTTCTTC. Its translation: CASSAPGTSAQNEQFF.